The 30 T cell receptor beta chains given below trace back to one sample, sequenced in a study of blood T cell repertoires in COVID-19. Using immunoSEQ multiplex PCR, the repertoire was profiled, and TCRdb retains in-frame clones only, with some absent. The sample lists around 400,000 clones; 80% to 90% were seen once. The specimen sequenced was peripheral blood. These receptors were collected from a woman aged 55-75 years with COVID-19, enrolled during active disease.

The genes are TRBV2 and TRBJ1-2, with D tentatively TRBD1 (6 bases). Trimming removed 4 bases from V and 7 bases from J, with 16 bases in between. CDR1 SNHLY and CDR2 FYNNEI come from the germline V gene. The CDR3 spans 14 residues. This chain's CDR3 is CASSGTVAGGGYTF. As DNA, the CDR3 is TGTGCCAGCAGTGGGACAGTGGCTGGGGGTGGCTACACCTTC.

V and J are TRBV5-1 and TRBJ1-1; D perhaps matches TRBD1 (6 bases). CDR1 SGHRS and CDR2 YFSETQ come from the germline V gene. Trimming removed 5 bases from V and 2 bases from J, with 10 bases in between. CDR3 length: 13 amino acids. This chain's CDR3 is CASRAGANTEAFF. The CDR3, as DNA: TGCGCCAGCAGAGCAGGGGCAAACACTGAAGCTTTCTTT.

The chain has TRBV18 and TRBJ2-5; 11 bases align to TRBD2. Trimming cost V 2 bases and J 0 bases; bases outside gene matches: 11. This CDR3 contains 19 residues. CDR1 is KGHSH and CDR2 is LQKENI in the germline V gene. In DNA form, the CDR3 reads TGTGCCAGCTCACCATTGGCTAGCGGGGGGACCCTCTACCAAGAGACCCAGTACTTC. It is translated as CASSPLASGGTLYQETQYF.

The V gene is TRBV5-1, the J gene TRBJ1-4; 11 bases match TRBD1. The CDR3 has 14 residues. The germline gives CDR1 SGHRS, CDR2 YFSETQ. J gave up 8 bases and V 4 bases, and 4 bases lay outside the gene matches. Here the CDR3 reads CASSPRTGGEKLFF. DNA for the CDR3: TGCGCCAGCAGCCCTAGGACAGGGGGCGAAAAACTGTTTTTT.

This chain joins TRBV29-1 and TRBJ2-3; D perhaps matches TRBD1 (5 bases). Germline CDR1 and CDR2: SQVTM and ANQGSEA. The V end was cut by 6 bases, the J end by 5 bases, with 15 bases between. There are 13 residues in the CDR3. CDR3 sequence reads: CSVGHGAQDTQYF. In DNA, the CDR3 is TGCAGCGTCGGACATGGAGCGCAAGATACGCAGTATTTT.

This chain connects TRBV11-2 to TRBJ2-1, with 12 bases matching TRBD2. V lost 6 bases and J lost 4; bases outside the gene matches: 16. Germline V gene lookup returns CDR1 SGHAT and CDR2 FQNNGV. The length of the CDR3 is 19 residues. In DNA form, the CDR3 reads TGTGCCAGCAGTCCGGGGGCTAGCGGGGGGGCCCCCGTTTACAATGAGCAGTTCTTC. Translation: CASSPGASGGAPVYNEQFF.

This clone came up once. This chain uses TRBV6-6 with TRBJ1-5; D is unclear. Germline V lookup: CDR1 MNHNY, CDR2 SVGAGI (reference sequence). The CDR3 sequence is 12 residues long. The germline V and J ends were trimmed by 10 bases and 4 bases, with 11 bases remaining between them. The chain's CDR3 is CAIRGGNQPQHF. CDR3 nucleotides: TGTGCCATCAGAGGAGGTAATCAGCCCCAGCATTTT.

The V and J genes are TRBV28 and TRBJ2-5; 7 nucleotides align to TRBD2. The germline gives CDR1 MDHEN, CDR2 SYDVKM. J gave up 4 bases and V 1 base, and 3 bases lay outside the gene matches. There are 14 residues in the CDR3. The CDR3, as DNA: TGTGCCAGCAGTTTATCGGCTAGCGGAGAGACCCAGTACTTC. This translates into CASSLSASGETQYF.

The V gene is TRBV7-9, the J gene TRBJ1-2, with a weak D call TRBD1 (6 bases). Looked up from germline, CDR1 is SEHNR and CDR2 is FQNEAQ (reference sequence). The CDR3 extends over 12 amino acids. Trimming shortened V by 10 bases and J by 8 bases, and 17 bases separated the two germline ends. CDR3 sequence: CATRGGSEGYTF. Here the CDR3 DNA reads TGTGCCACAAGGGGGGGTTCGGAGGGCTACACCTTC.

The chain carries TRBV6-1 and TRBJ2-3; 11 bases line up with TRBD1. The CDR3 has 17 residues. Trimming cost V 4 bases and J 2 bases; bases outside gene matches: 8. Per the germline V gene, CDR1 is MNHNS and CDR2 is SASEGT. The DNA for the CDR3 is TGTGCCAGCAGTGGCGCCGGGACAGGGGGATACACAGATACGCAGTATTTT. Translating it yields CASSGAGTGGYTDTQYF.

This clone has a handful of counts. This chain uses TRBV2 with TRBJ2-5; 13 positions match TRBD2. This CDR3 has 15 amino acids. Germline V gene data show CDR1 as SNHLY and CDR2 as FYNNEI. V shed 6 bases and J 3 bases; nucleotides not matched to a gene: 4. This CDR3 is CASRNGLAGEETQYF. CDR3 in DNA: TGTGCCAGCAGGAATGGACTAGCGGGGGAAGAGACCCAGTACTTC.

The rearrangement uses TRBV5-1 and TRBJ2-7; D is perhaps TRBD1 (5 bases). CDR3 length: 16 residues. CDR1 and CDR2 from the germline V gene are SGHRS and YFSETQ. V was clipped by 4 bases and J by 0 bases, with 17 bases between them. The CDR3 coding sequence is TGCGCCAGCAGCCAGTCCAGACAGTTCTCCTCCTACGAGCAGTACTTC. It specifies CASSQSRQFSSYEQYF. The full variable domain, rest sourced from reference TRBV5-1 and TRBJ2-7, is KAGVTQTPRYLIKTRGQQVTLSCSPISGHRSVSWYQQTPGQGLQFLFEYFSETQRNKGNFPGRFSGRQFSNSRSEMNVSTLELGDSALYLCASSQSRQFSSYEQYFGPGTRLTVT.

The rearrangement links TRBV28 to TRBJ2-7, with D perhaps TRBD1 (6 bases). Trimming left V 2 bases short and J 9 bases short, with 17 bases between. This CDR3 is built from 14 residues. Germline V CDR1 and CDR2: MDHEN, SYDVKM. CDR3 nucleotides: TGTGCCAGCAGTTTAGTGGCACAGGGACGTGCGCAGTACTTC. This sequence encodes CASSLVAQGRAQYF. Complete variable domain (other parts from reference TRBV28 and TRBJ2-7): DVKVTQSSRYLVKRTGEKVFLECVQDMDHENMFWYRQDPGLGLRLIYFSYDVKMKEKGDIPEGYSVSREKKERFSLILESASTNQTSMYLCASSLVAQGRAQYFGPGTRLTVT.

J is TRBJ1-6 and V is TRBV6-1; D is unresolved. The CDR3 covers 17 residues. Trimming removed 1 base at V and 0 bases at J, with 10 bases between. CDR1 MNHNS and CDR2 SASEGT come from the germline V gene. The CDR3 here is CASSEVGLSSYNSPLHF. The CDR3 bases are TGTGCCAGCAGTGAAGTTGGACTGAGCTCCTATAATTCACCCCTCCACTTT.

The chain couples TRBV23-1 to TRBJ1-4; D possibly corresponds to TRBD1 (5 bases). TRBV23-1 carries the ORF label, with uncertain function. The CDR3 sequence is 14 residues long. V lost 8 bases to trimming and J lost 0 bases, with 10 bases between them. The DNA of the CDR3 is TGCGCCAGCGGCCACAGGCCAACTAATGAAAAACTGTTTTTT. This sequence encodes CASGHRPTNEKLFF.

This CDR3 is CSVVEAYEQYF. As DNA, the CDR3 is TGCAGCGTTGTCGAGGCCTACGAGCAGTACTTC. The V call is TRBV29-1, the J call TRBJ2-7, with D hard to call. The germline gives CDR1 SQVTM, CDR2 ANQGSEA. This CDR3 has 11 residues. V lost 4 bases to trimming and J lost 2 bases, with 6 bases between them.

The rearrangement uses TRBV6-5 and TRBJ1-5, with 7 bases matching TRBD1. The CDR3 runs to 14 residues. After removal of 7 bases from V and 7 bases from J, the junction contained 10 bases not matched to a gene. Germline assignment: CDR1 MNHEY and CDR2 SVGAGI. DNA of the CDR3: TGTGCCAGCATCCGAGACAGGGTTGGCCAGCCCCAGCATTTT. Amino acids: CASIRDRVGQPQHF.

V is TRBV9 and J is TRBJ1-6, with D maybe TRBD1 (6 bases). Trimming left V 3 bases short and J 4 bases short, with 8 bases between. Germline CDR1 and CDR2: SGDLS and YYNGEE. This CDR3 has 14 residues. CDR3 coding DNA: TGTGCCAGCAGCGCAGGACAGTATAATTCACCCCTCCACTTT. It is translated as CASSAGQYNSPLHF.

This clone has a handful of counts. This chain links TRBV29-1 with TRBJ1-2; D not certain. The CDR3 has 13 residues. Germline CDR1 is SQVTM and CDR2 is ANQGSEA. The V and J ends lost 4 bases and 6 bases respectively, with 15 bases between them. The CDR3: CSVVRAGYHGYTF. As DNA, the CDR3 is TGCAGCGTTGTAAGGGCGGGATACCATGGCTACACCTTC. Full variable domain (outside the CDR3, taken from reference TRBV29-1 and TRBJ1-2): SAVISQKPSRDICQRGTSLTIQCQVDSQVTMMFWYRQQPGQSLTLIATANQGSEATYESGFVIDKFPISRPNLTFSTLTVSNMSPEDSSIYLCSVVRAGYHGYTFGSGTRLTVV.

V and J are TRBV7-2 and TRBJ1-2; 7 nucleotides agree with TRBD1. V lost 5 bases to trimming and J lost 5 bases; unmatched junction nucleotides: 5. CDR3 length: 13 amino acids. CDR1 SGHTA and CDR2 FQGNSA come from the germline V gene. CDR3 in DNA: TGTGCCAGCAGCGTCGGGACAGTGTATGGCTACACCTTC. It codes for CASSVGTVYGYTF.

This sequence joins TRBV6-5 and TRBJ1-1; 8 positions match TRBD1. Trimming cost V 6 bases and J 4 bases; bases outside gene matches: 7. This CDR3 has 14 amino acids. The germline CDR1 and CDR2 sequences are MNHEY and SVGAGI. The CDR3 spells CASRVQGVGTEAFF. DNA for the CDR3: TGTGCCAGCAGAGTACAGGGGGTCGGCACTGAAGCTTTCTTT.

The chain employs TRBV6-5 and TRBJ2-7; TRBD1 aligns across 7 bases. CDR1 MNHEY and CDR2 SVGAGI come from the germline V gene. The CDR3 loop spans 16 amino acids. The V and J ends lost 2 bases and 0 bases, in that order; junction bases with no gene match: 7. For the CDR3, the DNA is TGTGCCAGCAGTTACCGCCGGACAGGTCTCTCCTACGAGCAGTACTTC. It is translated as CASSYRRTGLSYEQYF.

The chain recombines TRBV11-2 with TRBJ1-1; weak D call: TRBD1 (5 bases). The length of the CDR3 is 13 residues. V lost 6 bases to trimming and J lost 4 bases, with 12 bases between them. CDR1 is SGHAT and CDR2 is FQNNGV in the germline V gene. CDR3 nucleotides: TGTGCCAGCAGACTAGCTGGGGGCACTGAAGCTTTCTTT. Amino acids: CASRLAGGTEAFF. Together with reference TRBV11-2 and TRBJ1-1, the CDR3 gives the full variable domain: EAGVAQSPRYKIIEKRQSVAFWCNPISGHATLYWYQQILGQGPKLLIQFQNNGVVDDSQLPKDRFSAERLKGVDSTLKIQPAKLEDSAVYLCASRLAGGTEAFFGQGTRLTVV.

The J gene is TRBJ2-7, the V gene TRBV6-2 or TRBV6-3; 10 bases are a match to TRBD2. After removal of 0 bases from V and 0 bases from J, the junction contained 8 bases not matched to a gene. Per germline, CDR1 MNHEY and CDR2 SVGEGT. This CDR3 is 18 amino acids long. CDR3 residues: CASSYSTTGLASSYEQYF. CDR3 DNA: TGTGCCAGCAGTTACTCGACCACGGGACTAGCGAGCTCCTACGAGCAGTACTTC.

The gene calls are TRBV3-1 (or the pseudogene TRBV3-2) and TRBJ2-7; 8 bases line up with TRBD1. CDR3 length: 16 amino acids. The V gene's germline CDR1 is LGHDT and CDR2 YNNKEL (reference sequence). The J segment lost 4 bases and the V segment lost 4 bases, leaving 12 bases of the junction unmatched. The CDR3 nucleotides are TGTGCCAGCAGCCGACAGGGGACCCTCCCAGGATACGAGCAGTACTTC. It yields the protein CASSRQGTLPGYEQYF.

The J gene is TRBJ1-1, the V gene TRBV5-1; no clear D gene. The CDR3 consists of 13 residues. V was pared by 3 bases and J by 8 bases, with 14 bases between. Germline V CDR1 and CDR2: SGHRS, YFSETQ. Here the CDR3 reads CASSSYGEGEAFF. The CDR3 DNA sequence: TGCGCCAGCAGCTCTTACGGGGAAGGAGAAGCTTTCTTT.

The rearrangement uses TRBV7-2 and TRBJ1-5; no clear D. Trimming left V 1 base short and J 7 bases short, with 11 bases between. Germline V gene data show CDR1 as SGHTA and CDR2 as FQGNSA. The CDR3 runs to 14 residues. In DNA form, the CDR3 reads TGTGCCAGCAGCTTAGTTGAGGGAGTCCAGCCCCAGCATTTT. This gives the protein CASSLVEGVQPQHF.

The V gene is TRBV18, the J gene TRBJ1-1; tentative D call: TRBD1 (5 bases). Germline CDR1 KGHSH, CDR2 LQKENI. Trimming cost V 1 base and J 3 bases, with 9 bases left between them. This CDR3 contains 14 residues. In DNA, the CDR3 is TGTGCCAGCTCACCACTCGACAGCCACACTGAAGCTTTCTTT. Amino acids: CASSPLDSHTEAFF.

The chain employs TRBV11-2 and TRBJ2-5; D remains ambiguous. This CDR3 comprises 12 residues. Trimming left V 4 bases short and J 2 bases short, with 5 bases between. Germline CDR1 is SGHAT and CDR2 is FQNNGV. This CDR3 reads CASSWRQETQYF. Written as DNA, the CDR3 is TGTGCCAGCAGCTGGCGGCAAGAGACCCAGTACTTC.

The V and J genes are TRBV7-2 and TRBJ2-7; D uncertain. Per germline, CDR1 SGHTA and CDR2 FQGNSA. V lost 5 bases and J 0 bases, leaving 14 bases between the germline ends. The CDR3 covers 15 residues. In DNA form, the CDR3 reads TGTGCCAGCAGCCTGCGAGCGCTCAGCTCCTACGAGCAGTACTTC. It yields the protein CASSLRALSSYEQYF. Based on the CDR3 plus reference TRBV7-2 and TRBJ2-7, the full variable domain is GAGVSQSPSNKVTEKGKDVELRCDPISGHTALYWYRQSLGQGLEFLIYFQGNSAPDKSGLPSDRFSAERTGGSVSTLTIQRTQQEDSAVYLCASSLRALSSYEQYFGPGTRLTVT.